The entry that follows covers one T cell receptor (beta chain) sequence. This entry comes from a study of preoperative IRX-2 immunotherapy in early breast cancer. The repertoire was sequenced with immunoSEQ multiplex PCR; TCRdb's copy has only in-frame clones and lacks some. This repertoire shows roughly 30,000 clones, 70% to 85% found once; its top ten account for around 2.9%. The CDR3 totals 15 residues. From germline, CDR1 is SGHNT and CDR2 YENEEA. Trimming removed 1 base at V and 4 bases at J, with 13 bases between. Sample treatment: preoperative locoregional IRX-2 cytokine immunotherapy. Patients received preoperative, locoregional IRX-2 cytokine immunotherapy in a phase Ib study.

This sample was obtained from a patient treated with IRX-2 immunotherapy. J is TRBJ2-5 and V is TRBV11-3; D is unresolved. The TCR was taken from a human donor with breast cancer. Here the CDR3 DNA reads TGTGCCAGCAGCTTAGGCCCCAGCTCGGGAGAGACCCAGTACTTC. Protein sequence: CASSLGPSSGETQYF.